This TCR beta chain was captured in a study of persistence of HIV-infected CD4 T cells. About the research overall: Anti-CD3/anti-CD28 beads activated more cells than antigen stimulation did. Study-wide results and caveats: TCRbeta richness was lower in CMV- and Gag-responding cells than in anti-CD3/anti-CD28-responding cells.

Germline loops: CDR1 SGHDT, CDR2 YYEEEE. The length of the CDR3 is 16 residues. Losses at the gene ends were 2 bases for V and 2 bases for J; bases not matched to a gene: 6. The immunoSEQ assay was version 4, run in survey mode. Some clones are missing from TCRdb's copy, which holds only in-frame ones; the method was immunoSEQ multiplex PCR. The sample has tens of thousands of clones, about 87% seen once; the top ten hold around 0.48%. Cells were stimulated nonspecifically with anti-CD3/anti-CD28 magnetic beads. Sorting selected CD4+ T cells upregulating both CD40 ligand and CD69. CD4+ T cell counts exceeded 400 cells/uL; CMV serology was positive. Note on this clone: Its antigen is not identified.

The sequence derives from an adult woman with HIV who was CMV-seropositive. The sample consisted of CD4+ T cells sorted from PBMCs after approximately 19-hour stimulation, taken from a patient who received antiretroviral therapy. The rearrangement joins TRBV5-6 to TRBJ2-1, with TRBD1 matching over 8 bases. CDR3 nucleotides: TGTGCCAGCAGCTTCGGGACAGGAGGCCCCTACAATGAGCAGTTCTTC. Protein product: CASSFGTGGPYNEQFF.